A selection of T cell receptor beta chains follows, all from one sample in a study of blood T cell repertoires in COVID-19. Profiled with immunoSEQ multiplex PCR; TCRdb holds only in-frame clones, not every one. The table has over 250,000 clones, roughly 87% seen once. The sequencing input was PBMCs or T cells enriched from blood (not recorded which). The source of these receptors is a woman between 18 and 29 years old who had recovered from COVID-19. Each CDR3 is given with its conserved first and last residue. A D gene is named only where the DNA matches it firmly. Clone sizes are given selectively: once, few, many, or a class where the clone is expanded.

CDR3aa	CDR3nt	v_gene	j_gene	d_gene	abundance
CASSIAGTGNYGYTF	TGTGCCAGTAGTATCGCCGGGACAGGGAACTATGGCTACACCTTC	TRBV19	TRBJ1-2	TRBD1	few
CASSRVLDEQYF	TGTGCCAGCAGCCGCGTCTTGGACGAGCAGTACTTC	TRBV7-9	TRBJ2-7	.	once
CASSLELLGTGEYSNQPQHF	TGTGCCAGCAGCTTAGAACTATTGGGGACAGGGGAATATAGCAATCAGCCCCAGCATTTT	TRBV11-3	TRBJ1-5	TRBD1	.
CASSLSKNTEAFF	TGTGCCAGCAGCTTGTCCAAGAACACTGAAGCTTTCTTT	TRBV5-8	TRBJ1-1	.	many
CASSQDRGWGETQYF	TGCGCCAGCAGCCAAGATAGGGGATGGGGAGAGACCCAGTACTTC	TRBV4-1	TRBJ2-5	.	few
CASSTDSWNTEAFF	TGTGCCAGTAGTACGGACAGTTGGAACACTGAAGCTTTCTTT	TRBV19	TRBJ1-1	.	.
CASSPRGTNTEAFF	TGTGCCAGCAGCCCCCGGGGAACCAACACTGAAGCTTTCTTT	TRBV5-6	TRBJ1-1	.	.
CASSLQAGTQETQYF	TGTGCCAGCAGCCTCCAGGCGGGGACTCAAGAGACCCAGTACTTC	TRBV7-3	TRBJ2-5	.	.
CASSYVERGGFHPEQFF	TGTGCCAGCAGTTACGTAGAGCGGGGGGGCTTTCACCCTGAGCAGTTCTTC	TRBV6-2/TRBV6-3	TRBJ2-1	TRBD2	.
CAISQGMLGPINYGYTF	TGTGCCATCTCACAGGGGATGCTGGGGCCCATTAACTATGGCTACACCTTC	TRBV10-3	TRBJ1-2	TRBD1	once
CASSIWQGAPYEQFF	TGTGCCAGTAGTATCTGGCAGGGGGCGCCTTATGAGCAGTTCTTC	TRBV19	TRBJ2-1	TRBD1	few
CASSEGRGSPLGTF	TGTGCCAGCAGTGAGGGCAGGGGTTCCCCACTGGGCACCTTC	TRBV6-1	TRBJ1-2	.	.
CASSPSNGQNYGYTF	TGTGCCAGCTCACCAAGTAATGGACAGAACTATGGCTACACCTTC	TRBV18	TRBJ1-2	.	.
CASSRDRANYGYTF	TGTGCCAGTAGTAGGGACAGGGCCAACTATGGCTACACCTTC	TRBV19	TRBJ1-2	TRBD1	.
CASSPTRANQETQYF	TGTGCCAGCAGCCCAACCAGGGCAAACCAAGAGACCCAGTACTTC	TRBV7-3	TRBJ2-5	.	.
CASSPPGSSAYNEQFF	TGTGCCAGCAGCCCGCCGGGGTCCTCCGCCTACAATGAGCAGTTCTTC	TRBV7-9	TRBJ2-1	.	.
CASWRQGTNTEAFF	TGTGCCAGCTGGAGACAGGGGACGAACACTGAAGCTTTCTTT	TRBV2	TRBJ1-1	TRBD1	.
CASSGHNSYEQYF	TGTGCCAGCAGTGGACACAACTCCTACGAGCAGTACTTC	TRBV12-3/TRBV12-4	TRBJ2-7	.	.
CASSYSGNYGYTF	TGTGCCAGCAGCTACAGTGGAAACTATGGCTACACCTTC	TRBV7-3	TRBJ1-2	.	.
CASSLGTGSYGYTF	TGCGCCAGCAGCTTGGGAACAGGTTCCTATGGCTACACCTTC	TRBV5-1	TRBJ1-2	.	.
CASSLARERNYNEQFF	TGTGCCAGCAGCTTGGCGCGGGAGCGGAACTACAATGAGCAGTTCTTC	TRBV5-4	TRBJ2-1	TRBD2	.
CASSLRGTGGRGTGELFF	TGTGCCAGCAGTTTAAGAGGCACAGGGGGTCGTGGCACCGGGGAGCTGTTTTTT	TRBV27	TRBJ2-2	TRBD1	few
CASTAPGQGAYGYTF	TGTGCCAGCACCGCGCCGGGACAGGGGGCTTATGGCTACACCTTC	TRBV5-4	TRBJ1-2	TRBD1	once
CASSLLPYEQYF	TGTGCCAGCAGTTTACTTCCCTACGAGCAGTACTTC	TRBV28	TRBJ2-7	.	.
CAISENRAENTEAFF	TGTGCCATCAGTGAGAACAGGGCGGAGAACACTGAAGCTTTCTTT	TRBV10-3	TRBJ1-1	.	.
CASSLRGTDYEQYF	TGTGCCAGCAGCTTACGCGGGACAGACTACGAGCAGTACTTC	TRBV7-3	TRBJ2-7	.	.
CASSPGLGSNQPQHF	TGTGCCAGTAGTCCGGGACTTGGAAGCAATCAGCCCCAGCATTTT	TRBV19	TRBJ1-5	.	.
CASSPGLQANEQFF	TGTGCCAGCTCCCCGGGACTTCAGGCCAATGAGCAGTTCTTC	TRBV18	TRBJ2-1	.	few
CASSIGGHNEKLFF	TGTGCCAGTAGTATCGGCGGACATAATGAAAAACTGTTTTTT	TRBV19	TRBJ1-4	.	.
CASSVTGTEAFF	TGTGCCAGCAGTGTTACGGGCACTGAAGCTTTCTTT	TRBV27	TRBJ1-1	.	.
CASSQEDEVLAGPVDTQYF	TGTGCCAGCAGCCAAGAAGATGAAGTACTAGCGGGACCGGTTGATACGCAGTATTTT	TRBV14	TRBJ2-3	TRBD2	few
CASSASGRADTQYF	TGTGCCAGCAGCGCTAGCGGGAGAGCAGATACGCAGTATTTT	TRBV9	TRBJ2-3	TRBD2	many
CASSHYRDSSTYTF	TGTGCCAGCAGTCATTACCGGGACAGCTCCACCTACACCTTC	TRBV6-2/TRBV6-3	TRBJ1-2	TRBD1	once
CASSPRTGDEGELFF	TGTGCCAGCAGCCCTCGGACAGGGGATGAAGGGGAGCTGTTTTTT	TRBV21-1	TRBJ2-2	.	.
CASSPLHEQYF	TGTGCCAGCAGCCCGCTACACGAGCAGTACTTC	TRBV28	TRBJ2-7	.	.
CAWSPNRGHTGELFF	TGTGCCTGGAGTCCCAACAGGGGGCACACCGGGGAGCTGTTTTTT	TRBV30	TRBJ2-2	TRBD1	few
CSASYPSGLNTGELFF	TGCAGTGCTAGTTATCCGAGTGGGCTGAACACCGGGGAGCTGTTTTTT	TRBV20-1	TRBJ2-2	.	.
CASSETGESYEQYF	TGTGCCAGCAGTGAAACGGGGGAGTCCTACGAGCAGTACTTC	TRBV25-1	TRBJ2-7	.	.
CASSVEGQGEAFF	TGTGCCAGTAGCGTGGAGGGCCAAGGTGAAGCTTTCTTT	TRBV19	TRBJ1-1	.	.
CASSAVAGGYEQYF	TGTGCCAGCAGCGCCGTAGCGGGAGGATACGAGCAGTACTTC	TRBV9	TRBJ2-7	TRBD2	.
CASSQTGTPEADTQYF	TGTGCCAGCAGCCAAACCGGGACTCCCGAGGCAGATACGCAGTATTTT	TRBV4-2	TRBJ2-3	.	.
CASSSTTPGPYGYTF	TGTGCCAGCAGTTCCACAACCCCTGGCCCCTATGGCTACACCTTC	TRBV28	TRBJ1-2	.	.
CACTYMNTEAFF	TGTGCCTGTACATACATGAACACTGAAGCTTTCTTT	TRBV30	TRBJ1-1	.	.
CASSYPIPYLAGDGYEQYF	TGTGCCAGCAGTTATCCCATCCCATATCTAGCGGGAGACGGCTACGAGCAGTACTTC	TRBV28	TRBJ2-7	TRBD2	.
CATVGGDYGYTF	TGTGCCACCGTCGGAGGAGACTATGGCTACACCTTC	TRBV10-3	TRBJ1-2	.	.
CASSLATTDYEQYF	TGTGCCAGCAGCTTAGCGACGACAGACTACGAGCAGTACTTC	TRBV7-9	TRBJ2-7	.	.
CASSLEGLRTGSTDCF	TGCGCCAGCAGCTTGGAGGGGCTGAGGACAGGGTCCACTGACTGCTTT	TRBV5-1	TRBJ1-1	TRBD1	.
CSASLAGGPDGELFF	TGCAGTGCTAGTCTAGCGGGAGGGCCGGACGGGGAGCTGTTTTTT	TRBV20-1	TRBJ2-2	TRBD2	.
CASSQYGGAPTYNEQFF	TGCGCCAGCAGCCAATATGGTGGGGCTCCTACCTACAATGAGCAGTTCTTC	TRBV4-3	TRBJ2-1	.	once
CASSRGQGPLYGYTF	TGTGCCAGCAGCCGGGGACAGGGCCCCCTCTATGGCTACACCTTC	TRBV7-2	TRBJ1-2	TRBD1	.